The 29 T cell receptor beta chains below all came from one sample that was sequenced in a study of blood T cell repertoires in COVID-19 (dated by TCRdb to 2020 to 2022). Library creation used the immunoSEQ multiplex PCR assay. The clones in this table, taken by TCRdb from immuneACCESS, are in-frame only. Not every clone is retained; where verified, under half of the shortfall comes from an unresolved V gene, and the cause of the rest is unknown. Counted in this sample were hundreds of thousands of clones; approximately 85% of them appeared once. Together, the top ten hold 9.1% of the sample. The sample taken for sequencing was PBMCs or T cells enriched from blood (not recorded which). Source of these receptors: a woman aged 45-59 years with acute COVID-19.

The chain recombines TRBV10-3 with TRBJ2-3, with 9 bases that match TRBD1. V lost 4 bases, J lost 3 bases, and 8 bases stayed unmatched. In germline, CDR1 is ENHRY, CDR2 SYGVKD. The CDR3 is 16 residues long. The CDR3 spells CAISVIQGAGTDTQYF. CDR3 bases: TGTGCCATCAGTGTTATACAGGGGGCAGGGACAGATACGCAGTATTTT.

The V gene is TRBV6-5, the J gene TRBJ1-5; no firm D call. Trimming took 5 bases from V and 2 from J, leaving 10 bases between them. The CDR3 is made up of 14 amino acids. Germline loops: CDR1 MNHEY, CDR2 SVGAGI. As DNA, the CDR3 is TGTGCCAGCAGTCCAGAATTGGGCAATCAGCCCCAGCATTTT. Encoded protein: CASSPELGNQPQHF.

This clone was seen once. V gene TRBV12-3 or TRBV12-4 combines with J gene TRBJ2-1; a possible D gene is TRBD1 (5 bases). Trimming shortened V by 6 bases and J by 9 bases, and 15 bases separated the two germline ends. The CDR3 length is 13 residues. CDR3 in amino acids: CASRFGNQGEQFF. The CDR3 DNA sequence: TGTGCCAGCAGATTCGGCAATCAGGGTGAGCAGTTCTTC.

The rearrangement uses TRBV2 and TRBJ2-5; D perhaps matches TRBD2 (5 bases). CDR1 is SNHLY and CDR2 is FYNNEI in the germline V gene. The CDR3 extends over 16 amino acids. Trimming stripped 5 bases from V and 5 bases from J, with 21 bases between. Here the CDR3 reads CASSPRPFMGGETQYF. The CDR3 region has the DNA TGTGCCAGCAGTCCCAGACCCTTTATGGGCGGGGAGACCCAGTACTTC.

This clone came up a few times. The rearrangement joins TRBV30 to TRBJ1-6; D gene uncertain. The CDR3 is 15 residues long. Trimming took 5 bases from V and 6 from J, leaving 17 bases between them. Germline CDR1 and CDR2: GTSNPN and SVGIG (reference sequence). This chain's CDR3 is CAWDRGGGGNSPLHF. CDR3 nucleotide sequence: TGTGCCTGGGATCGGGGTGGAGGAGGTAATTCACCCCTCCACTTT.

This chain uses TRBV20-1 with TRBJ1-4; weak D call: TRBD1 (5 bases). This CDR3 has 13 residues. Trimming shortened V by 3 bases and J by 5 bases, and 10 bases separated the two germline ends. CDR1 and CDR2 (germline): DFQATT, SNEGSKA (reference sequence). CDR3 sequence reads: CSASTGKNEKLFF. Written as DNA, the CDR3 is TGCAGTGCTAGTACAGGAAAGAATGAAAAACTGTTTTTT.

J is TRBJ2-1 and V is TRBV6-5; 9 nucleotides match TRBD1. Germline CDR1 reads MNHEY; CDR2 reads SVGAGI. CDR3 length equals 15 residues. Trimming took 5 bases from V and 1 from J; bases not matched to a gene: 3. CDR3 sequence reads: CASSQTGGSYNEQFF. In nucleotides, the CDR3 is TGTGCCAGCAGTCAGACAGGGGGATCCTACAATGAGCAGTTCTTC.

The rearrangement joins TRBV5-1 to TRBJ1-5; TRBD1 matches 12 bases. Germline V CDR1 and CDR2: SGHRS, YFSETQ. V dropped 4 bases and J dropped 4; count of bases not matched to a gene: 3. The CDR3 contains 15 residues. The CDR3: CASSRDRGPNQPQHF. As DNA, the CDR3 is TGCGCCAGCAGCCGGGACAGGGGGCCAAATCAGCCCCAGCATTTT.

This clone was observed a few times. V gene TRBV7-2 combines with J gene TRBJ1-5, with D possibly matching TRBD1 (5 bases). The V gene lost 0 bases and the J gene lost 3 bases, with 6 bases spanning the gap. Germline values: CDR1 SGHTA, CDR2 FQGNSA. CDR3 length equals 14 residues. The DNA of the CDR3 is TGTGCCAGCAGCTTAGCGGGGCCCAATCAGCCCCAGCATTTT. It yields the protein CASSLAGPNQPQHF.

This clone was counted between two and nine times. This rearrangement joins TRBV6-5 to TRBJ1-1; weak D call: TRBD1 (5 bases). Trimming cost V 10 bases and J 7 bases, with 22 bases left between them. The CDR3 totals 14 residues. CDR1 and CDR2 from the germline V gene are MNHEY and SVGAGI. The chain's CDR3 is CANSPLEGRIEAFF. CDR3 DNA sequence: TGTGCCAATTCTCCCCTCGAGGGGAGGATTGAAGCTTTCTTT.

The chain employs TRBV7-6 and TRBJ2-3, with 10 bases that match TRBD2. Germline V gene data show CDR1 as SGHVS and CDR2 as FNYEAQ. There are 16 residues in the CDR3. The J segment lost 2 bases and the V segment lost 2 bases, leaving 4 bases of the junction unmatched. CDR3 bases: TGTGCCAGCAGCTTAATAGCGGGGGGCCTCACAGATACGCAGTATTTT. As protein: CASSLIAGGLTDTQYF.

This chain's CDR3 is CASSVTPGYEQYF. Written as DNA, the CDR3 is TGTGCCAGCAGCGTCACACCGGGCTACGAGCAGTACTTC. The chain joins TRBV9 to TRBJ2-7, with D unresolved. The CDR3 extends over 13 amino acids. V was shortened by 2 bases and J by 3 bases, with 9 bases between the two germline ends. CDR1 SGDLS and CDR2 YYNGEE come from the germline V gene.

CDR3 protein: CASSIDLQGRLKAFF. In DNA, the CDR3 is TGTGCCAGTAGTATAGATCTTCAGGGCAGGCTCAAAGCTTTCTTT. This chain connects TRBV19 to TRBJ1-1; possible D gene TRBD1, 5 bases. Per germline, CDR1 LNHDA and CDR2 SQIVND (reference sequence). The CDR3 consists of 15 residues. Trimming left V 0 bases short and J 9 bases short, with 17 bases between.

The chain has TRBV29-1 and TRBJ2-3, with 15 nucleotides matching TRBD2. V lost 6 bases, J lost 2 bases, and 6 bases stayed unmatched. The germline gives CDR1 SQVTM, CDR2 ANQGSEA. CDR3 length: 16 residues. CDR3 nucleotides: TGCAGCGTCGGGGGACTAGCGGGGGGAAACACAGATACGCAGTATTTT. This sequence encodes CSVGGLAGGNTDTQYF.

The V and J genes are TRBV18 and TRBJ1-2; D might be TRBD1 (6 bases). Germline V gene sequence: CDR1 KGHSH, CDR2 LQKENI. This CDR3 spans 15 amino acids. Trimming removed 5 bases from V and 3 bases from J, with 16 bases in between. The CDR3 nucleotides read TGTGCCAGCTCATCGCAGGGGATTGGGGACTATGGCTACACCTTC. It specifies CASSSQGIGDYGYTF.

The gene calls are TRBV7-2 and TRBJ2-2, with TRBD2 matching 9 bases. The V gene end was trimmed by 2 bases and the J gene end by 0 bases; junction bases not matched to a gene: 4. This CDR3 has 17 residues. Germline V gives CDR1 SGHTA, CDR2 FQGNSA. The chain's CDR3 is CASSLSSGASNTGELFF. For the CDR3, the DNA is TGTGCCAGCAGCTTATCTAGCGGGGCTTCGAACACCGGGGAGCTGTTTTTT.

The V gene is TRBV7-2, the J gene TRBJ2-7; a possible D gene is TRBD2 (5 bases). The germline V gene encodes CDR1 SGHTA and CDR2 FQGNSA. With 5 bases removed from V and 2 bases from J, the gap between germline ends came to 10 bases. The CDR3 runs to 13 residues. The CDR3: CASSPLRAYEQYF. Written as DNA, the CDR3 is TGTGCCAGCAGCCCCTTGAGGGCCTACGAGCAGTACTTC.

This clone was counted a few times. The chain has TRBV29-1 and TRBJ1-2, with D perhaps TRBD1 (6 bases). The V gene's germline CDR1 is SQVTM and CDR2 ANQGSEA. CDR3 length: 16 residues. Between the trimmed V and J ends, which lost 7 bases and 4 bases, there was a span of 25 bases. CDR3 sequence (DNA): TGCAGCGCCCCGGCAGGGGTAGGGTCCGACTTCTATGGCTACACCTTC. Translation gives CSAPAGVGSDFYGYTF.

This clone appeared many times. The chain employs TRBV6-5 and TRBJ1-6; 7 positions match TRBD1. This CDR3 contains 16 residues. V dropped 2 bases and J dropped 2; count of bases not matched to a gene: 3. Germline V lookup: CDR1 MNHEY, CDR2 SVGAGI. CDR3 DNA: TGTGCCAGCAGTTACATGAGGGGGCCCTATAATTCACCCCTCCACTTT. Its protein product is CASSYMRGPYNSPLHF.

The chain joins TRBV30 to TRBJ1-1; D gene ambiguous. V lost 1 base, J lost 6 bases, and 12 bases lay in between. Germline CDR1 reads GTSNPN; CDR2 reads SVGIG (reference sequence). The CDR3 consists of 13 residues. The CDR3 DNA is TGTGCCTGGAGTGGCGGCGCTGCCTCTGAAGCTTTCTTT. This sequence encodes CAWSGGAASEAFF. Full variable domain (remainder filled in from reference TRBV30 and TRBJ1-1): SQTIHQWPATLVQPVGSPLSLECTVEGTSNPNLYWYRQAAGRGLQLLFYSVGIGQISSEVPQNLSASRPQDRQFILSSKKLLLSDSGFYLCAWSGGAASEAFFGQGTRLTVV.

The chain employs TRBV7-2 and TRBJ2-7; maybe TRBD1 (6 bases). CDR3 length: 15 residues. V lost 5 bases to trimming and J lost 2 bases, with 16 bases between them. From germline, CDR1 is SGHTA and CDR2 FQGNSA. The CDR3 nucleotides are TGTGCCAGCAGCCCAGACAGGTCAAGGACCTACGAGCAGTACTTC. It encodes CASSPDRSRTYEQYF.

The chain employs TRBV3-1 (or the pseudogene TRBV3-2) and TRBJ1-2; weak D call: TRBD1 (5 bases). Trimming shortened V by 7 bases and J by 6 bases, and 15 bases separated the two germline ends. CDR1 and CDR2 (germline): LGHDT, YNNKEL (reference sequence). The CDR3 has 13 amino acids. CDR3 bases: TGTGCCAGCACCTCTGCAGGGCCCCATGGCTACACCTTC. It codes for CASTSAGPHGYTF.

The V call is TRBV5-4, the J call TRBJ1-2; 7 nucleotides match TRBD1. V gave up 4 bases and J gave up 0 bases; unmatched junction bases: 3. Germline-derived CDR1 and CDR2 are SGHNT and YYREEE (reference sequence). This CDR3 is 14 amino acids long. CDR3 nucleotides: TGTGCCAGCAGCGCCGGGACAGCTAACTATGGCTACACCTTC. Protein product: CASSAGTANYGYTF.

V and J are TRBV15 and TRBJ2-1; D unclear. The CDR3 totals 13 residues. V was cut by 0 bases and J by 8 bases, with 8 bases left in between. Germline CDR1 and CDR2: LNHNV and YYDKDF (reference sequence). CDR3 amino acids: CATSRDRFDEQFF. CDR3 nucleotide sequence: TGTGCCACCAGCAGAGACAGGTTCGATGAGCAGTTCTTC.

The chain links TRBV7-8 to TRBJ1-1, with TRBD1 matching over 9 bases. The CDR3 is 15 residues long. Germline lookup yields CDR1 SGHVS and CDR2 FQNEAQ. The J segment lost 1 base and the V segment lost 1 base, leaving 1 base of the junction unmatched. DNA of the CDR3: TGTGCCAGCAGCTTAGGGGACAGGGAGAACACTGAAGCTTTCTTT. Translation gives CASSLGDRENTEAFF.

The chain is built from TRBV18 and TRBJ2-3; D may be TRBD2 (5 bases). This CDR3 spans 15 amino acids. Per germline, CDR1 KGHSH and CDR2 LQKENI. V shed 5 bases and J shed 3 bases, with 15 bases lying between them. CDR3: CASSTGSARTDTQYF. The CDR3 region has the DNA TGTGCCAGCTCAACGGGGAGTGCGAGAACAGATACGCAGTATTTT. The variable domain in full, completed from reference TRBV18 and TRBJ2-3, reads NAGVMQNPRHLVRRRGQEARLRCSPMKGHSHVYWYRQLPEEGLKFMVYLQKENIIDESGMPKERFSAEFPKEGPSILRIQQVVRGDSAAYFCASSTGSARTDTQYFGPGTRLTVL.

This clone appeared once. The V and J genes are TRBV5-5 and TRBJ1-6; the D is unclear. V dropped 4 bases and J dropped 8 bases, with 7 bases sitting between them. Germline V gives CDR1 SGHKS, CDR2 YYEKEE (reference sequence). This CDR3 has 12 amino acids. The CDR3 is CASSGTDSPLHF. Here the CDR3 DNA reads TGTGCCAGCAGCGGAACAGATTCACCCCTCCACTTT.

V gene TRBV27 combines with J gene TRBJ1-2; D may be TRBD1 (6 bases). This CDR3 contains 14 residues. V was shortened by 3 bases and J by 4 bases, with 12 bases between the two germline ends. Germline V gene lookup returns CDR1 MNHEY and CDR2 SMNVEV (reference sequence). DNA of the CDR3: TGTGCCAGCAGTTTGGGGGGGGGCAGCTATGGCTACACCTTC. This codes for CASSLGGGSYGYTF.

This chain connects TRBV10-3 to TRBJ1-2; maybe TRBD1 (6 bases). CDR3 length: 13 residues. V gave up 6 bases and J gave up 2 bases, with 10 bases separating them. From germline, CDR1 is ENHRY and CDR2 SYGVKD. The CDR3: CAISKDSNYGYTF. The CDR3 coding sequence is TGTGCCATCAGCAAGGACAGCAACTATGGCTACACCTTC.